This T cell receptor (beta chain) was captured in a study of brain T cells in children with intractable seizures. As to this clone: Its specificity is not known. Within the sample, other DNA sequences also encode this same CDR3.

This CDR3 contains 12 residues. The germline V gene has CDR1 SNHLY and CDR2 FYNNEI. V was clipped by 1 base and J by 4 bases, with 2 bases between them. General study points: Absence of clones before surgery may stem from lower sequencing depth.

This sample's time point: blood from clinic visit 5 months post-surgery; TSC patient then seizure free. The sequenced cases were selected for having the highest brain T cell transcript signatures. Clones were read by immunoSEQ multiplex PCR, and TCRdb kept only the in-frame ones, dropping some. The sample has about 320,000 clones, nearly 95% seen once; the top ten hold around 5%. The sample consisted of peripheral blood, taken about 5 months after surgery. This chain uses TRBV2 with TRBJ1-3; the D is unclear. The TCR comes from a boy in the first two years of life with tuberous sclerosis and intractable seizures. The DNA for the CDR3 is TGTGCCAGCAGTGAAGGGGGAAACACCATATATTTT. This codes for CASSEGGNTIYF.